This TCR beta chain was found in a study of shared clonotypes between healthy human individuals. Study-level background: The composition of the donors was two women and a few men aged 18 to 49.

This CDR3 contains 17 residues. CDR1 and CDR2 (germline): SSHAT, FNYEAQ (reference sequence). Remarks on this clone: One end of the junction fails to match germline, which may point to a read error.

An even split of each subset's genomic DNA across several immunoSEQ plates was performed. Measured with immunoSEQ multiplex PCR; TCRdb has only the in-frame clones, and not every one. Found here are roughly 500,000 clones, around 79% of them singletons; the top ten hold 10% to 15%. Each donor was a Caucasian adult residing in Nashville, Tennessee. It was approximately 100 million PBMCs that unsorted samples used for genomic DNA. The source of this sequence is a woman aged 40 to 49 in good health. Some clones in this sample may be carry-over from other donors' samples. The sequenced material came from PBMCs. This chain connects TRBV7-7 to TRBJ2-2, with D possibly being TRBD2 (5 bases). The CDR3 DNA sequence: TGTGCTAGCAGCTTAGGGTCGGCGGGCGGCGGGACCGGGGAGCTGTTTTTT. It yields the protein CASSLGSAGGGTGELFF.